Each of the 9 T cell receptor beta chains below was sequenced from the same sample in a study of spatial heterogeneity in lung cancer. TCRdb reanalysed the 5' RACE reads using MiXCR and keeps one entry per CDR3 protein. The repertoire includes roughly 11,000 distinct CDR3 sequences, roughly 3.5% of them detected once, and around 50% sits in the top ten. As for time point: sample taken at primary tumor resection. In each case, whole RNA from tumor, nontumor lung or frozen PBMC was sequenced unsorted. The sequencing here drew on PBMCs, taken at surgery. The receptors stem from a female donor with early-stage non-small cell lung cancer.

In this sample, this clonotype turned up many times. This beta chain turned up in a library designed for alpha chains; as an off-target read, its abundance says little. The V gene is TRBV2, the J gene TRBJ2-5, with D possibly being TRBD1 (5 bases). V was clipped by 6 bases and J by 4 bases, with 9 bases between them. The CDR3 is 12 residues long. Germline V gene sequence: CDR1 SNHLY, CDR2 FYNNEI. DNA of the CDR3: TGTGCCAGCAGAGGGGTCAGAGAGACCCAGTACTTC. The encoded protein is CASRGVRETQYF.

At least ten counts were recorded for this clonotype. The library was designed around alpha chains, so this beta chain is a stray read whose abundance carries little weight. The rearrangement joins TRBV12-3 or TRBV12-4 to TRBJ2-3; no clear D. This CDR3 contains 12 residues. Between the trimmed V and J ends, which lost 6 bases and 7 bases, there was a span of 11 bases. The CDR3 sequence: CASSQTTHTQYF. The DNA for the CDR3 is TGTGCCAGCAGCCAGACGACCCATACGCAGTATTTT.

This clonotype was seen many times. This beta chain is a stray sequence in a library constructed for alpha chains; its clone size is not meaningful. This chain joins TRBV20-1 and TRBJ2-3; 7 bases line up with TRBD2. Losses at the gene ends were 1 base for V and 1 base for J; bases not matched to a gene: 5. The CDR3 is made up of 15 amino acids. CDR1 is DFQATT, CDR2 SNEGSKA, per germline (reference sequence). Written as DNA, the CDR3 is TGCAGTGCTAGAGTCCCTAGCGGACGCACAGATACGCAGTATTTT. Translating gives CSARVPSGRTDTQYF.

This clonotype was detected many times. Since the library was made to target alpha chains, this beta chain is a stray read and its abundance is not meaningful. The chain carries TRBV9 and TRBJ2-1; 8 nucleotides agree with TRBD2. CDR1 SGDLS and CDR2 YYNGEE come from the germline V gene. The V gene end was trimmed by 6 bases and the J gene end by 12 bases; junction bases not matched to a gene: 20. There are 16 residues in the CDR3. The CDR3 nucleotides read TGTGCCAGCAAGGCTAGCGGGCCTCTTGACCCTAACGGGCAGTTCTTC. Translating it yields CASKASGPLDPNGQFF.

About this clonotype itself: Within a library made for alpha chains, this beta chain is off target, and its count is uninformative. The V gene is TRBV11-2, the J gene TRBJ2-2, with unresolved D. V gave up 2 bases and J gave up 7 bases, with 5 bases separating them. The CDR3 runs to 12 residues. Germline CDR1 is SGHAT and CDR2 is FQNNGV. The CDR3 nucleotides read TGTGCCAGCAGCTTACCGGGCGGGGAGCTGTTTTTT. It encodes CASSLPGGELFF.

The table lists this clonotype with many counts. The library was designed around alpha chains, so this beta chain is a stray read whose abundance carries little weight. The rearrangement joins TRBV9 to TRBJ2-3, with D possibly being TRBD1 or TRBD2 (6 bases each). CDR3 length equals 16 residues. V lost 4 bases and J lost 4, with 19 bases in between. Per germline, CDR1 SGDLS and CDR2 YYNGEE. CDR3 in amino acids: CASSIREGGLADTQYF. The CDR3 region has the DNA TGTGCCAGCAGCATTAGAGAGGGGGGCCTGGCAGATACGCAGTATTTT.

In its sample, this clonotype was seen many times. This beta chain slipped into a library made for alpha chains as a stray read, so its size is not meaningful. The chain is built from TRBV7-9 and TRBJ2-3; a weak D match, TRBD1 (5 bases). Trimming took 0 bases from V and 4 from J, leaving 8 bases between them. Germline-derived CDR1 and CDR2 are SEHNR and FQNEAQ (reference sequence). The CDR3 is made up of 14 amino acids. CDR3 in amino acids: CASSLATVSDTQYF. The CDR3 DNA is TGTGCCAGCAGCTTAGCGACAGTATCAGATACGCAGTATTTT.

About this clonotype: As an off-target read in a library built for alpha chains, this beta chain has a frequency of little significance. The J gene is TRBJ2-5, the V gene TRBV9; weak D call: TRBD2 (7 bases). The CDR3 is 15 amino acids. CDR1 and CDR2 (germline): SGDLS, YYNGEE. Trimming stripped 2 bases from V and 5 bases from J, with 16 bases between. CDR3 loop: CASSVSAGASETQYF. As DNA, the CDR3 is TGTGCCAGCAGCGTTAGCGCGGGGGCGAGTGAGACCCAGTACTTC. The full variable domain, completed using reference TRBV9 and TRBJ2-5, is DSGVTQTPKHLITATGQRVTLRCSPRSGDLSVYWYQQSLDQGLQFLIQYYNGEERAKGNILERFSAQQFPDLHSELNLSSLELGDSALYFCASSVSAGASETQYFGPGTRLLVL.

The table lists this clonotype with many counts. In a library made to pick up alpha chains, this beta chain is a stray read with a size that means little. The chain has TRBV29-1 and TRBJ2-1; either TRBD1 or TRBD2 may fit D (5 bases each). CDR3 size: 15 residues. Germline values: CDR1 SQVTM, CDR2 ANQGSEA. The germline V and J ends were trimmed by 4 bases and 2 bases, with 15 bases remaining between them. In DNA form, the CDR3 reads TGCAGCGTTGGCAGACGGGACCGAGCCTACAATGAGCAGTTCTTC. Its translation: CSVGRRDRAYNEQFF.